A selection of T cell receptor beta chains follows, all from one sample in a study of blood T cell repertoires in COVID-19. The table came from immunoSEQ multiplex PCR; TCRdb's copy has only in-frame clones and leaves some out. The sample records about 220,000 clones, 80% to 85% being singletons. The sample was peripheral blood. The receptors originated from a woman in her sixties with acute or convalescent COVID-19. The CDR3 runs from the conserved cysteine through the conserved F or W. Size is omitted from some rows. Given values are once, few, many or a class for expanded clones.

CDR3 protein,J gene,clone size,V gene,CDR3 length
CASSANTYTEAFF,TRBJ1-1,few,TRBV9,13
CASSEVAGGYGYTF,TRBJ1-2,few,TRBV6-1,14
CASSGTSGGTDTQYF,TRBJ2-3,NA,TRBV25-1,15
CASSQALFGRGEKLFF,TRBJ1-4,NA,TRBV4-3,16
CASSLPGIDNEQFF,TRBJ2-1,NA,TRBV5-1,14
CASSEEGLSNQPQHF,TRBJ1-5,NA,TRBV6-1,15
CASSYSRATTSDTQYF,TRBJ2-3,NA,TRBV6-5,16
CASSVRDRESSPLHF,TRBJ1-6,NA,TRBV9,15
CASSLVRGQPQHF,TRBJ1-5,NA,TRBV27,13
CASSLTGTGNSPLHF,TRBJ1-6,few,TRBV5-8,15
CSVDGTRGRWAEAFF,TRBJ1-1,NA,TRBV29-1,15
CASSLTRASNTEAFF,TRBJ1-1,few,TRBV7-3,15
CALKIPGTGVGYTF,TRBJ1-2,NA,TRBV30,14
CASSPGTSGGTNTGELFF,TRBJ2-2,NA,TRBV7-9,18
CASSTRDSYNYGYTF,TRBJ1-2,few,TRBV6-5,15
CASSPTPGTYHGYTF,TRBJ1-2,NA,TRBV9,15
CASSLVGSGDSGYTF,TRBJ1-2,NA,TRBV5-1,15
CASSGQAPYGYTF,TRBJ1-2,NA,TRBV25-1,13
CSTGTNQETQYF,TRBJ2-5,NA,TRBV29-1,12
CATSTGQGASEQYF,TRBJ2-7,NA,TRBV24-1,14
CASRTGTGGFETQYF,TRBJ2-5,NA,TRBV28,15
CASSPMGGETQYF,TRBJ2-5,NA,TRBV7-3,13
CASSQVSPAGQKTYEQYF,TRBJ2-7,NA,TRBV4-1,18
CASSLDRGPSDEQFF,TRBJ2-1,NA,TRBV5-5,15
CASSYGTTQVYGYTF,TRBJ1-2,NA,TRBV6-5,15
CASSQDRGSYNSPLHF,TRBJ1-6,NA,TRBV4-1,16
CASQDTALNTEAFF,TRBJ1-1,NA,TRBV28,14
CASSPGRAGEAFF,TRBJ1-1,NA,TRBV11-2,13
CASSPGAGESGNTIYF,TRBJ1-3,NA,TRBV9,16
CSASRANRGTNYGYTF,TRBJ1-2,NA,TRBV20-1,16
CASSLQGQGNTEAFF,TRBJ1-1,NA,TRBV9,15
CASSLDGTGQAAGYTF,TRBJ1-2,NA,TRBV7-2,16
CASSEGLASDTQYF,TRBJ2-3,NA,TRBV6-1,14
CASSLGSSGGNTGELFF,TRBJ2-2,NA,TRBV5-6,17
CSASRLTGTHEQYF,TRBJ2-7,NA,TRBV20-1,14
CSASQGTNQPQHF,TRBJ1-5,NA,TRBV20-1,13
CASSPAAGAYGYTF,TRBJ1-2,NA,TRBV19,14
CASSMMQGGPGANVLTF,TRBJ2-6,NA,TRBV19,17
CASSQEPRGRLADTQYF,TRBJ2-3,NA,TRBV4-2,17
CASSRPGQGRNEQFF,TRBJ2-1,few,TRBV19,15
CASSPGQGGTEAFF,TRBJ1-1,NA,TRBV7-3,14
CASRQEGDTIYF,TRBJ1-3,NA,TRBV2,12
CASSIGSGQKRSPLHF,TRBJ1-6,NA,TRBV19,16
CASSLRLAAYEQYF,TRBJ2-7,NA,TRBV7-2,14
CASSYTGNTEAFF,TRBJ1-1,once,TRBV6-5,13
CASSERQGGSSYNSPLHF,TRBJ1-6,NA,TRBV11-2,18
CASSRIFRDVDEQFF,TRBJ2-1,NA,TRBV7-6,15
CASSLGQGLYEQYF,TRBJ2-7,few,TRBV5-4,14
CASSQVAASGANVLTF,TRBJ2-6,NA,TRBV4-2,16
CASSSTFSGGANEQFF,TRBJ2-1,NA,TRBV11-2,16
CASSLAQPGLQETQYF,TRBJ2-5,NA,TRBV5-1,16
CASSLTIGGATF,TRBJ1-2,NA,TRBV5-6,12
CASRATGEGEQFF,TRBJ2-1,NA,TRBV28,13